In this sample, the clone carrying this TCR beta chain turned up many times. What it recognizes is unknown. The data were obtained in a study of T cells after yellow fever vaccination. Whole-study findings and limits: Repertoires obtained by FACS sorting could include abundant clonotypes that entered as contaminants from the bulk population. Weaker overall was a secondary response that nonetheless peaked faster, on day 5 versus 15.

MiXCR, run by TCRdb on the 5' RACE reads, gives a single entry per CDR3 protein. The sample yields 200,000 to 250,000 distinct CDR3 sequences, approximately 3.3% seen once. V lost 4 bases and J 8 bases, leaving 19 bases between the germline ends. In germline, CDR1 is SGHRS, CDR2 YFSETQ. The CDR3 loop spans 15 amino acids. The receptor was isolated from a man younger than 30 who received the YFV17D yellow fever vaccine. The chain links TRBV5-1 to TRBJ2-1; D is possibly TRBD1 or TRBD2 (5 bases each). The starting material was CD4+ T cells sorted from PBMCs, obtained 10 days after the yellow fever booster vaccination. The CDR3 sequence: CASSRGDRVSDEQFF. Written as DNA, the CDR3 is TGCGCCAGCAGCCGGGGCGACCGGGTGAGCGATGAGCAGTTCTTC. The full variable domain, in which reference TRBV5-1 and TRBJ2-1 provide the parts outside the CDR3, is KAGVTQTPRYLIKTRGQQVTLSCSPISGHRSVSWYQQTPGQGLQFLFEYFSETQRNKGNFPGRFSGRQFSNSRSEMNVSTLELGDSALYLCASSRGDRVSDEQFFGPGTRLTVL.